This T cell receptor beta chain was captured by sequencing in a study of T-cell memory formation after mild COVID-19. Regarding the study as a whole: Some clones that responded were present in memory (sampled pre-infection), which suggests cross-reactive memory joined. Researchers could not confirm that second-wave clones peaking on day 37 targeted SARS-CoV-2. Clones contracting across day 15 to 85 had a balanced CD4/CD8 profile; later expanding clones leaned CD4+.

V lost 3 bases, J lost 4 bases, and 13 bases lay in between. CDR3 length equals 15 residues. In TCRdb, the 5' RACE reads were re-called with MiXCR into one record per CDR3 protein. The profile shows approximately 440,000 distinct CDR3 sequences, roughly 20% of them singletons. Comment on this clonotype: Its specificity is unknown.

The sample consisted of PBMCs or a T cell subset sorted from them (not recorded which). The genes are TRBV12-3 or TRBV12-4 and TRBJ1-5; maybe TRBD1 (5 bases). The clonotype comes from an adult woman who had mild COVID-19 (a few samples of this study predate the infection). Cell type and time point are not known. CDR3 amino acids: CASSFGQGVNQPQHF. The CDR3 DNA reads TGTGCCAGCAGTTTCGGGCAGGGCGTAAATCAGCCCCAGCATTTT.